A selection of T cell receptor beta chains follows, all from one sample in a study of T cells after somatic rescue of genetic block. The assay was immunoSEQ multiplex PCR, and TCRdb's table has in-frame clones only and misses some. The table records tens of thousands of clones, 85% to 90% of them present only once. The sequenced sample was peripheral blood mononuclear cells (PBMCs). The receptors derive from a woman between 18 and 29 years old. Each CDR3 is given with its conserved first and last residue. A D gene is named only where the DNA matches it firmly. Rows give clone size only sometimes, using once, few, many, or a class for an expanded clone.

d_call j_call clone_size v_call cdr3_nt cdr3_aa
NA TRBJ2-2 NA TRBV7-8 TGTGCCAGCAGCTCGAAGTTGAGCAGGGTCAACACCGGGGAGCTGTTTTTT CASSSKLSRVNTGELFF
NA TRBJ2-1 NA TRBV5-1 TGCGCCAGCAGCTTGCGTCATAGCTCCTACAATGAGCAGTTCTTC CASSLRHSSYNEQFF
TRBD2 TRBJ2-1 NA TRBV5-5 TGTGCCAGCAGTTTTCGGGAGGTCAATGAGCAGTTCTTC CASSFREVNEQFF
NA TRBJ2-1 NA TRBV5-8 TGTGCCAGCAGCCCTTGGGGGCGGACTAGAGATTACAATGAGCAGTTCTTC CASSPWGRTRDYNEQFF
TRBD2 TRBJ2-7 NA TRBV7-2 TGTGCCAGCAGCTTATTAGGACTAGCGGGAGCCTACGAGCAGTACTTC CASSLLGLAGAYEQYF
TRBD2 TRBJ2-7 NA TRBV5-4 TGTGCCAGCAGCTTGAACGGCGGGAGGTCCCCCTCCTACGAGCAGTACTTC CASSLNGGRSPSYEQYF
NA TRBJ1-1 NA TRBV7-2 TGTGCCAGCGGGGGATTCAACACTGAAGCTTTCTTT CASGGFNTEAFF
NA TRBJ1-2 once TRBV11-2 TGTGCCAGCAGCTTAGGTCGGGGCAATGGCTACACCTTC CASSLGRGNGYTF
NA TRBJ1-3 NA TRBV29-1 TGCAGCGTTGCCAGGGTATCTGGAAACACCATATATTTT CSVARVSGNTIYF
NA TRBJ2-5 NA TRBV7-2 TGTGCCAGCAGCCCCCAAGAGACCCAGTACTTC CASSPQETQYF
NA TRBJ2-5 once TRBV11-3 TGTGCCAGCAGCTTATCTGGGTTCGGGGAGACCCAGTACTTC CASSLSGFGETQYF
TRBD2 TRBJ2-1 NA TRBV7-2 TGTGCCAGCAGCTTCGGGACTAGCGGAGCGAATGAGCAGTTCTTC CASSFGTSGANEQFF
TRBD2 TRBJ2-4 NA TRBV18 TGTGCCAGCTCAACCGGGACTAGCGGGAGGGCCCCAGACATTCAGTACTTC CASSTGTSGRAPDIQYF
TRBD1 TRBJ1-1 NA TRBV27 TGTGCGGTTTTGAGGAGGGGGCGGGTGGGCACTGAAGCTTTCTTT CAVLRRGRVGTEAFF
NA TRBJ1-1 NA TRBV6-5 TGTGCCAGCAGCGACCGGGAGAACACTGAAGCTTTCTTT CASSDRENTEAFF
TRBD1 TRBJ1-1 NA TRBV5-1 TGCGCCAGCAGCCCGGGACAGGGATGGACTGAAGCTTTCTTT CASSPGQGWTEAFF
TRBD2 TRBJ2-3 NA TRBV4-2 TGTGCCAGCAGCCCAGAAATTACTAGCGGTACTAGCACAGATACGCAGTATTTT CASSPEITSGTSTDTQYF
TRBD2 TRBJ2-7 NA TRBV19 TGTGCCAGTAGTCGCGGGGGCTCCTACGAGCAGTACTTC CASSRGGSYEQYF
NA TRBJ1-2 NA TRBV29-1 TGCAGCGTAAATCGGGCGGGGCTTGGCTACACCTTC CSVNRAGLGYTF
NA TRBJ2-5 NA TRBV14 TGTGCCAGCAGCCCATGGACAGTCGAATACACCCAGTACTTC CASSPWTVEYTQYF
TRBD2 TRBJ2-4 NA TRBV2 TGTGCCAGCAGTTTACGAGCGGGAGGGCCCGCCAAAAACATTCAGTACTTC CASSLRAGGPAKNIQYF
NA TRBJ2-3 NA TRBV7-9 TGTGCCAGCAGCCTCCATACGCCGAGGGATACGCAGTATTTT CASSLHTPRDTQYF
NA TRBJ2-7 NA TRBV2 TGTGCCAGCAGAGGGGGGGGACTCTACGAGCAGTACTTC CASRGGGLYEQYF
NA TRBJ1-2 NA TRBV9 TGTGCCAGCAGCGTAGCCTGGGACACTAGGTATGGCTACACCTTC CASSVAWDTRYGYTF
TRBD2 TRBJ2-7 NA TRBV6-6 TGTGCCAGCAGTGGGCCGACTAGCGGGACGGGCTACGAGCAGTACTTC CASSGPTSGTGYEQYF
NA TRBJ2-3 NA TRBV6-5 TGTGCCAGCATTCCGACCCCCTGGGACACAGATACGCAGTATTTT CASIPTPWDTDTQYF
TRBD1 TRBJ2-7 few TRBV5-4 TGTGCCAGCAGCCCCCCGGGACAGGGATCCTACGAGCAGTACTTC CASSPPGQGSYEQYF
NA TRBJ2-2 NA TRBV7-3 TGTGCCAGCAGCTTAATGGCTGACGCCGGCCTGGGCGGGGAGCTGTTTTTT CASSLMADAGLGGELFF
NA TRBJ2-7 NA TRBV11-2 TGTGCCAGCAGCTTAAGGGTTTTCGCCTACGAGCAGTACTTC CASSLRVFAYEQYF
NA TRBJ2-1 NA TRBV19 TGTGCCAGTAGCCCTCGAGACCGCTACAATGAGCAGTTCTTC CASSPRDRYNEQFF
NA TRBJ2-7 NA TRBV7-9 TGTGCCAGCAGCCCAGGCGGCATCCGGGGCCCCTACGAGCAGTACTTC CASSPGGIRGPYEQYF
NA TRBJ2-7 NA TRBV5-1 TGCGCCAGCAGCTCCGGGACAAATTACGAGCAGTACTTC CASSSGTNYEQYF